Here is one TCR beta chain with its context. Its antigen is not identified. These data come from a study of cytomegalovirus exposure and HLA in healthy donors. Study results and caveats: Cytomegalovirus association was assigned to approximately 160 TCR beta chains.

The PCR had 60 Vbeta and 13 Jbeta primers. Sequenced by immunoSEQ multiplex PCR; TCRdb stores in-frame clones only, minus some. The table has approximately 120,000 clones, around 75% seen once. The CDR3 contains 14 residues. Germline assignment: CDR1 SNHLY and CDR2 FYNNEI. V lost 2 bases and J 3 bases, leaving 11 bases between the germline ends. This receptor was obtained from a man aged 55-75 years in good health and CMV-seropositive. The genes are TRBV2 and TRBJ2-7; D not certain. The sequenced sample consisted of PBMCs. The CDR3 DNA follows: TGTGCCAGCAGTGAATTCGGTCACGGCTACGAGCAGTACTTC. Its protein is CASSEFGHGYEQYF.